This T cell receptor beta chain appears in the sequencing data of a study of blood T cell repertoires in COVID-19. About the research overall: Material from acute and convalescent COVID-19 was sourced from the United States, Italy and Spain. From T cells, B-cell-depleted T cells, or PBMCs came the material, which was cDNA or gDNA.

Original methodology: Researchers report that nucleated cell counts were estimated from reference gene primer amplification. The assay was immunoSEQ multiplex PCR, and TCRdb's table has in-frame clones only and misses some. V and J calls plus clone size are reproduced from that table; the DNA served to infer D and trimming. This sample has roughly 250,000 clones; around 85% occur once, and the top ten carry 5.5% to 7.5%. Germline V lookup: CDR1 SGDLS, CDR2 YYNGEE. CDR3 length: 13 amino acids. V shed 3 bases and J shed 8 bases, with 15 bases lying between them. The TCR comes from an older woman with active or convalescent COVID-19. The V call is TRBV9, the J call TRBJ2-7, with D uncertain. Source material: peripheral blood. The CDR3 DNA reads TGTGCCAGCAGCGCCTTGACATCTTCGCAGCAGTACTTC. Amino acids: CASSALTSSQQYF.